This T cell receptor beta chain was recovered during a study of blood T cell repertoires in COVID-19. Study as a whole: PBMCs, B-cell-depleted T cells, or T cells were the source of the cDNA or gDNA that made up the material.

The table came from immunoSEQ multiplex PCR; TCRdb's copy has only in-frame clones and leaves some out. Among about 200,000 clones listed, approximately 91% were seen once. The CDR3 loop spans 15 amino acids. V lost 5 bases, J lost 2 bases, and 5 bases stayed unmatched. Per germline, CDR1 SEHNR and CDR2 FQNEAQ (reference sequence). The clonotype was recovered from a man younger than 35 with active or convalescent COVID-19. Sequencing was performed on peripheral blood. The chain couples TRBV7-9 to TRBJ2-3; 9 bases are a match to TRBD2. CDR3 bases: TGTGCCAGCAGCAACGGACTAGCGTCCACAGATACGCAGTATTTT. This codes for CASSNGLASTDTQYF. Supplemented by reference TRBV7-9 and TRBJ2-3, the full variable domain reads DTGVSQNPRHKITKRGQNVTFRCDPISEHNRLYWYRQTLGQGPEFLTYFQNEAQLEKSRLLSDRFSAERPKGSFSTLEIQRTEQGDSAMYLCASSNGLASTDTQYFGPGTRLTVL.